The 24 T cell receptor beta chains below were found in one sample sequenced in a study of identifying expanded T cells in peripheral blood. Clones were read by immunoSEQ multiplex PCR, and TCRdb kept only the in-frame ones, dropping some. The sample records some 130,000 clones, 65% to 90% being singletons. The sample taken for sequencing was blood. The receptors originated from a person aged 18 to 70 in good health.

The chain carries TRBV7-7 and TRBJ2-2, with unresolved D. CDR3 length: 13 residues. Looked up from germline, CDR1 is SSHAT and CDR2 is FNYEAQ (reference sequence). The germline V and J ends were trimmed by 3 bases and 0 bases, with 2 bases remaining between them. The CDR3 DNA sequence: TGTGCCAGCAGCTTGTCGAACACCGGGGAGCTGTTTTTT. It encodes CASSLSNTGELFF.

The J gene is TRBJ1-4, the V gene TRBV7-5. TRBV7-5 is reported as a pseudogene. This CDR3 is built from 15 residues. The CDR3 here is CARSLGGARNEKLFF. The CDR3 nucleotides read TGTGCCAGAAGCTTAGGGGGGGCCCGTAATGAAAAACTGTTTTTT.

This clone was detected once. The chain has TRBV27 and TRBJ1-1; 9 bases are a match to TRBD1. J lost 1 base, V lost 4 bases, and 13 bases had no gene match. This CDR3 is built from 18 residues. Germline lookup yields CDR1 MNHEY and CDR2 SMNVEV (reference sequence). Written as DNA, the CDR3 is TGTGCCAGCAGTTACAACCCGGGACAGGGAGTAGAGAACACTGAAGCTTTCTTT. Translated, it gives CASSYNPGQGVENTEAFF.

The CDR3: CASSGHNTEAFF. DNA of the CDR3: TGTGCCAGCAGTGGACACAACACTGAAGCTTTCTTT. The chain is built from TRBV2 and TRBJ1-1, with unresolved D. The CDR3 runs to 12 residues. CDR1 and CDR2 from the germline V gene are SNHLY and FYNNEI. Trimming left V 4 bases short and J 2 bases short, with 5 bases between.

The chain joins TRBV10-3 to TRBJ1-2, with 10 bases identical to TRBD1. Trimming removed 10 bases from V and 5 bases from J; junction bases left unmatched: 4. CDR1 is ENHRY and CDR2 is SYGVKD in the germline V gene. The CDR3 is 12 residues long. As DNA, the CDR3 is TGTGCCACTACGGACAGGGGGTATGGCTACACCTTC. Encoded protein: CATTDRGYGYTF.

This clone was detected only a few times. The chain joins TRBV6-5 to TRBJ1-1; D may be TRBD1 (6 bases). Trimming left V 2 bases short and J 6 bases short, with 16 bases between. Germline CDR1 is MNHEY and CDR2 is SVGAGI. There are 15 residues in the CDR3. The CDR3 DNA follows: TGTGCCAGCAGTTACCTACCCCCAGGGGACGCTGAAGCTTTCTTT. Its translation: CASSYLPPGDAEAFF.

This clone occurred once. The chain couples TRBV10-2 to TRBJ1-1, with D unresolved. V was shortened by 4 bases and J by 7 bases, with 10 bases between the two germline ends. The CDR3 extends over 12 amino acids. Germline V gene lookup returns CDR1 WSHSY and CDR2 SAAADI. CDR3 sequence (DNA): TGCGCCAGCAGTGTGACCGCCCATGAAGCTTTCTTT. It translates to CASSVTAHEAFF.

This rearrangement joins TRBV19 to TRBJ2-3, with D possibly being TRBD1 (6 bases). CDR3 length: 16 residues. Per germline, CDR1 LNHDA and CDR2 SQIVND (reference sequence). V dropped 4 bases and J dropped 3 bases, with 17 bases sitting between them. CDR3 sequence (DNA): TGTGCCAGTAGTACTCCTACAGGGTTGGGGACAGATACGCAGTATTTT. Translation gives CASSTPTGLGTDTQYF.

Only one count was recorded for this clone. J is TRBJ1-1 and V is TRBV6-6, with unresolved D. In germline, CDR1 is MNHNY, CDR2 SVGAGI (reference sequence). V was cut by 0 bases and J by 8 bases, with 10 bases left in between. This CDR3 is built from 13 residues. CDR3 sequence (DNA): TGTGCCAGCAGTTACTCGATAGGTCTAGAAGCTTTCTTT. Encoded protein: CASSYSIGLEAFF.

The chain joins TRBV2 to TRBJ1-2; weak D call: TRBD1 (5 bases). CDR1 is SNHLY, CDR2 FYNNEI, per germline. Trimming stripped 2 bases from V and 8 bases from J, with 12 bases between. The CDR3 runs 13 residues. The CDR3 DNA reads TGTGCCAGCAGTGAACGTATAGGGGAAGGCTACACCTTC. Translation: CASSERIGEGYTF.

The chain uses TRBV11-3 and TRBJ1-2, with D maybe TRBD1 (5 bases). V lost 5 bases and J lost 5, with 18 bases in between. Germline loops: CDR1 SGHNT, CDR2 YENEEA. The CDR3 sequence is 15 residues long. The CDR3 sequence: CASSPGVVGTYGYTF. CDR3 nucleotides: TGTGCCAGCAGCCCGGGGGTGGTAGGGACTTATGGCTACACCTTC. Variable domain in full (rest from reference TRBV11-3 and TRBJ1-2): EAGVVQSPRYKIIEKKQPVAFWCNPISGHNTLYWYLQNLGQGPELLIRYENEEAVDDSQLPKDRFSAERLKGVDSTLKIQPAELGDSAVYLCASSPGVVGTYGYTFGSGTRLTVV.

The genes are TRBV11-3 and TRBJ2-3; the D call may be TRBD1 or TRBD2 (6 bases each). Germline-derived CDR1 and CDR2 are SGHNT and YENEEA. Between the trimmed V and J ends, which lost 5 bases and 1 base, there was a span of 13 bases. The CDR3 extends over 15 amino acids. CDR3 protein: CASSQEGGGTDTQYF. The CDR3 nucleotides are TGTGCCAGCAGCCAAGAGGGGGGCGGCACAGATACGCAGTATTTT. Based on the CDR3 plus reference TRBV11-3 and TRBJ2-3, the full variable domain is EAGVVQSPRYKIIEKKQPVAFWCNPISGHNTLYWYLQNLGQGPELLIRYENEEAVDDSQLPKDRFSAERLKGVDSTLKIQPAELGDSAVYLCASSQEGGGTDTQYFGPGTRLTVL.

This chain links TRBV7-2 with TRBJ2-7; D not resolved. The CDR3 totals 12 residues. The V gene lost 5 bases and the J gene lost 3 bases, with 8 bases spanning the gap. Germline CDR1 SGHTA, CDR2 FQGNSA. The chain's CDR3 is CASSERIYEQYF. The CDR3, as DNA: TGTGCCAGCAGCGAAAGAATCTACGAGCAGTACTTC.

This chain connects TRBV18 to TRBJ1-2, with 7 bases fitting TRBD1. Germline CDR1 is KGHSH and CDR2 is LQKENI. J was trimmed by 5 bases and V by 0 bases; bases with no gene match: 6. CDR3 length: 15 amino acids. DNA for the CDR3: TGTGCCAGCTCACCACCGGTATCAGGGGGGTATGGCTACACCTTC. Protein product: CASSPPVSGGYGYTF.

The chain links TRBV18 to TRBJ1-3, with D possibly TRBD1 on 5 matching bases. Between the trimmed V and J ends, which lost 1 base and 2 bases, there was a span of 9 bases. CDR1 KGHSH and CDR2 LQKENI come from the germline V gene. The CDR3 contains 15 residues. CDR3 in amino acids: CASSPQGQTGNTIYF. CDR3 nucleotide sequence: TGTGCCAGCTCACCACAGGGGCAAACTGGAAACACCATATATTTT. Drawing the rest from reference TRBV18 and TRBJ1-3, the complete variable domain is NAGVMQNPRHLVRRRGQEARLRCSPMKGHSHVYWYRQLPEEGLKFMVYLQKENIIDESGMPKERFSAEFPKEGPSILRIQQVVRGDSAAYFCASSPQGQTGNTIYFGEGSWLTVV.

The chain carries TRBV4-2 and TRBJ2-3, with D possibly matching TRBD2 (6 bases). This CDR3 comprises 15 residues. Germline V CDR1 and CDR2: LGHNA, YNFKEQ. V gave up 0 bases and J gave up 8 bases, with 15 bases separating them. This chain's CDR3 is CASSQEASGTRTQYF. DNA for the CDR3: TGTGCCAGCAGCCAAGAGGCTTCTGGGACTCGTACGCAGTATTTT.

V usage is TRBV28 and J usage is TRBJ2-7; 10 bases fit TRBD2. The junction had 5 bases not matched to a gene; V was cut back by 2 bases and J by 4 bases. In germline, CDR1 is MDHEN, CDR2 SYDVKM. The CDR3 has 15 amino acids. The CDR3: CASSLGGLARYEQYF. DNA for the CDR3: TGTGCCAGCAGTTTAGGGGGACTAGCGAGATACGAGCAGTACTTC.

V and J are TRBV4-1 and TRBJ2-3, with 8 bases aligning to TRBD2. With 6 bases clipped from V and 0 bases from J, the junction kept 8 bases outside the gene matches. Germline V gene lookup returns CDR1 MGHRA and CDR2 YSYEKL. This CDR3 region has 16 residues. CDR3 bases: TGCGCCAGCAGTGTTGGCGGGAGGCGCAGCACAGATACGCAGTATTTT. Translated, it gives CASSVGGRRSTDTQYF.

The chain recombines TRBV20-1 with TRBJ2-1, with D hard to call. The germline V gene has CDR1 DFQATT and CDR2 SNEGSKA (reference sequence). Trimming stripped 7 bases from V and 3 bases from J, with 7 bases between. The CDR3 sequence is 11 residues long. The CDR3 sequence is CSVSLYNEQFF. The CDR3 region has the DNA TGCAGTGTCTCTCTCTACAATGAGCAGTTCTTC.

This clone appeared a single time. At one of its ends the junction is not consistent with the germline gene, which may arise from a read error. The chain carries TRBV25-1 and TRBJ2-1; the D is unclear. Germline lookup yields CDR1 MGHDK and CDR2 SYGVNS. The CDR3 runs 12 residues. CDR3 amino acids: CAGSDYANEQFF. The CDR3, as DNA: TGTGCCGGCAGTGATTACGCCAATGAGCAGTTCTTC.

V gene TRBV7-9 combines with J gene TRBJ1-4; perhaps TRBD1 as D (6 bases). V lost 5 bases to trimming and J lost 6 bases, with 13 bases between them. The CDR3 spans 14 residues. The germline V gene has CDR1 SEHNR and CDR2 FQNEAQ (reference sequence). The CDR3 nucleotides read TGTGCCAGCAGCCCGGGGGCAAATGATGAAAAACTGTTTTTT. As protein: CASSPGANDEKLFF.

The chain couples TRBV6-5 to TRBJ1-1; 8 nucleotides match TRBD1. The trim removed 6 bases at V and 3 bases at J, leaving 3 bases unmatched. This CDR3 region has 13 residues. Per germline, CDR1 MNHEY and CDR2 SVGAGI. The DNA of the CDR3 is TGTGCCAGCAGACCGACAGGGGACACTGAAGCTTTCTTT. Its protein product is CASRPTGDTEAFF.

This clone was observed a single time. This chain uses TRBV7-8 with TRBJ1-2; 7 bases are a match to TRBD1. After removal of 8 bases from V and 0 bases from J, the junction contained 3 bases not matched to a gene. The germline CDR1 and CDR2 sequences are SGHVS and FQNEAQ. The CDR3 has 13 residues. The DNA of the CDR3 is TGTGCCAGCGGACAGGTCTCTAACTATGGCTACACCTTC. Protein: CASGQVSNYGYTF.

This chain uses TRBV6-5 with TRBJ1-2; maybe TRBD1 (6 bases). The germline gives CDR1 MNHEY, CDR2 SVGAGI. This CDR3 region has 13 residues. Trimming shortened V by 6 bases and J by 2 bases, and 10 bases separated the two germline ends. CDR3 DNA: TGTGCCAGCAGACCCGACAGGAACTATGGCTACACCTTC. Amino acids: CASRPDRNYGYTF.